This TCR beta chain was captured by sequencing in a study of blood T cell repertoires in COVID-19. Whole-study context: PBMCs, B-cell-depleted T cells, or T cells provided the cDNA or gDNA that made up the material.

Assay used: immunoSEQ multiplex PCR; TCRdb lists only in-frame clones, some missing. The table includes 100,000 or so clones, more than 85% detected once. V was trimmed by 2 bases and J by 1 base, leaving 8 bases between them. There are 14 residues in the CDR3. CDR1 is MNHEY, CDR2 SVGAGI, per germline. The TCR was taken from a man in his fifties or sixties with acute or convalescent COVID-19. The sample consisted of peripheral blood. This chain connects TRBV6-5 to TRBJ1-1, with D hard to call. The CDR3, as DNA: TGTGCCAGCAGTTACCGGCCGGGGAACACTGAAGCTTTCTTT. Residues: CASSYRPGNTEAFF.